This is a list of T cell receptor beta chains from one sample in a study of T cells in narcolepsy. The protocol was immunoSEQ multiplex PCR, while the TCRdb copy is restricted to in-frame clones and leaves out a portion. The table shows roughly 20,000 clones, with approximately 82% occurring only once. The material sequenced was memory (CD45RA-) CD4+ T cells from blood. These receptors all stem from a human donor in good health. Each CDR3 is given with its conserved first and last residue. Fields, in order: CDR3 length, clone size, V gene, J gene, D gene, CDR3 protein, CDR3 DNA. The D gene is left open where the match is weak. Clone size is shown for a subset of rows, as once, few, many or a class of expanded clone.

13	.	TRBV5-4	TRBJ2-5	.	CASTRRPKETQYF	TGTGCCAGCACCCGCCGGCCGAAAGAGACCCAGTACTTC
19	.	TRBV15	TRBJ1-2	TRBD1	CATSREGKSMTGRRRGYTF	TGTGCCACCAGCAGAGAAGGGAAGTCGATGACAGGGCGGCGGCGTGGCTACACCTTC
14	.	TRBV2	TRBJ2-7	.	CASRLAGLGHEQYF	TGTGCCAGCAGGTTGGCCGGGCTCGGGCACGAGCAGTACTTC
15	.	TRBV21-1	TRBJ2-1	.	CASSNWGGTYNEQFF	TGTGCCAGCAGCAATTGGGGGGGCACCTACAATGAGCAGTTCTTC
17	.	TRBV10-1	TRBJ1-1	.	CASSVGQLGGMNTEAFF	TGCGCCAGCAGTGTTGGACAGCTAGGGGGAATGAACACTGAAGCTTTCTTT
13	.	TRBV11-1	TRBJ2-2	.	CASSLGRTGELFF	TGTGCCAGCAGCTTAGGGAGGACCGGGGAGCTGTTTTTT
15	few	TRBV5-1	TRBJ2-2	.	CASSQSTGNTGELFF	TGCGCCAGCAGTCAATCGACAGGGAACACCGGGGAGCTGTTTTTT
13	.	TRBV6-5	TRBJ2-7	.	CASSYRDNYEQYF	TGTGCCAGCAGTTACCGGGACAACTACGAGCAGTACTTC
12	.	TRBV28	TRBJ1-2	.	CASSAGPYGYTF	TGTGCCAGCAGTGCAGGCCCCTATGGCTACACCTTC
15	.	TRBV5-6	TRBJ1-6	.	CASSLAGNSRSPLHF	TGTGCCAGCAGCTTGGCCGGGAACAGTCGATCACCCCTCCACTTT
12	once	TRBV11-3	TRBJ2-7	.	CASSTNSYEQYF	TGTGCCAGCAGCACGAATTCCTACGAGCAGTACTTC
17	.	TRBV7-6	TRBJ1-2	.	CVSSRTCKSRKTYGYTF	TGTGTCAGCAGCAGAACATGTAAATCTCGAAAGACCTATGGCTACACCTTC
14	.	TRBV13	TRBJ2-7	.	CASSPAIWADEQYF	TGTGCCAGCAGCCCAGCTATATGGGCCGACGAGCAGTACTTC
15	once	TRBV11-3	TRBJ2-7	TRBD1	CASSLDPGGSYEQYF	TGTGCCAGCAGCTTAGACCCAGGGGGTAGCTACGAGCAGTACTTC
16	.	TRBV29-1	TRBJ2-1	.	CSVAGLGASGSHEQFF	TGCAGCGTTGCTGGTCTGGGGGCTAGCGGAAGTCATGAGCAGTTCTTC
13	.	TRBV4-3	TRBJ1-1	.	CASSQEGGSEAFF	TGCGCCAGCAGCCAAGAAGGAGGGAGCGAAGCTTTCTTT
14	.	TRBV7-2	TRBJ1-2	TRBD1	CASSLGDRLYGYTF	TGTGCCAGCAGCTTAGGGGACAGACTCTATGGCTACACCTTC
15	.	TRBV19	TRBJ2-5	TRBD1	CASRDTGGAGETQYF	TGTGCCAGTAGAGATACAGGGGGCGCGGGAGAGACCCAGTACTTC
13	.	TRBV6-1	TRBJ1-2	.	CASSRDRRGGYTF	TGTGCCAGCAGTAGAGACAGACGGGGTGGCTACACCTTC
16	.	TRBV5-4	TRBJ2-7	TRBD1	CASSSRDRGNNYEQYF	TGTGCCAGCAGCTCCCGAGACAGGGGGAATAACTACGAGCAGTACTTC
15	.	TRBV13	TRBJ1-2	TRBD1	CASSSPGTGASGYTF	TGTGCCAGCAGCTCGCCCGGGACAGGGGCTAGTGGCTACACCTTC
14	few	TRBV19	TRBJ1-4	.	CASSPGSLNEKLFF	TGTGCCAGTAGTCCGGGATCCCTTAATGAAAAACTGTTTTTT
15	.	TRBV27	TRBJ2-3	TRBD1	CASKFGQGWADTQYF	TGTGCCAGCAAATTTGGACAGGGTTGGGCAGATACGCAGTATTTT
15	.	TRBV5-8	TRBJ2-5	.	CASSLGASQQETQYF	TGTGCCAGCAGCTTGGGAGCTTCCCAACAAGAGACCCAGTACTTC
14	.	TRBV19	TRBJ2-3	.	CASSIPGITDTQYF	TGTGCCAGTAGTATCCCAGGAATCACAGATACGCAGTATTTT
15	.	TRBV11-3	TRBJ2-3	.	CASSLGQPAADTQYF	TGTGCCAGCAGCTTAGGGCAGCCTGCGGCAGATACGCAGTATTTT
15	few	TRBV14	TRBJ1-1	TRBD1	CASSQSGGANTEAFF	TGTGCCAGCAGCCAGTCAGGGGGGGCGAACACTGAAGCTTTCTTT
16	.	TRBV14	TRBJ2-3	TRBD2	CASSQDAGGYTDTQYF	TGTGCCAGCAGCCAAGATGCGGGGGGATACACAGATACGCAGTATTTT
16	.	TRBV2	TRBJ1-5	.	CASSAVVGASDQPQHF	TGTGCCAGCAGTGCAGTGGTGGGGGCGTCGGATCAGCCCCAGCATTTT
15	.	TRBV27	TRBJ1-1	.	CASRLQGARGTEAFF	TGTGCCAGCAGGCTACAGGGAGCTAGGGGCACTGAAGCTTTCTTT
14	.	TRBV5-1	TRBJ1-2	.	CASSTETANYGYTF	TGCGCCAGCAGCACCGAGACAGCTAACTATGGCTACACCTTC
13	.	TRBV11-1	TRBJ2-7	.	CASSRGPSYEQYF	TGTGCCAGCAGCCGAGGGCCTTCCTACGAGCAGTACTTC
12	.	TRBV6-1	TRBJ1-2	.	CAAGLRGSGYTF	TGTGCCGCGGGTCTTAGGGGGAGCGGCTACACCTTC
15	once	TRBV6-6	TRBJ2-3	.	CASSRPGENSDTQYF	TGTGCCAGCAGCCGCCCGGGGGAGAATTCAGATACGCAGTATTTT
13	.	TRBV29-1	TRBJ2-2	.	CSVEPGAAGELFF	TGCAGCGTTGAGCCAGGTGCGGCCGGGGAGCTGTTTTTT
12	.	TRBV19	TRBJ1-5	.	CASSIVEKPQHF	TGTGCCAGTAGTATAGTTGAGAAGCCCCAGCATTTT
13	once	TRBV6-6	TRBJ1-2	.	CASSWQGPYGYTF	TGTGCCAGCAGTTGGCAGGGACCCTATGGCTACACCTTC
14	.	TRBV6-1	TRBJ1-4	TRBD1	CASSDRQGNEKLFF	TGTGCCAGCAGTGACCGACAGGGCAATGAAAAACTGTTTTTT
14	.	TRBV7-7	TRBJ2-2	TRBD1	CASSLQGESGELFF	TGTGCCAGCAGCTTACAGGGGGAGTCCGGGGAGCTGTTTTTT
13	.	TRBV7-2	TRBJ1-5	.	CASSSHTLQPQHF	TGTGCCAGCAGCTCCCATACCCTACAGCCCCAGCATTTT
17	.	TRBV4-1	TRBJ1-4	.	CASSQVATAISNEKLFF	TGCGCCAGCAGCCAAGTCGCTACAGCAATTTCTAATGAAAAACTGTTTTTT
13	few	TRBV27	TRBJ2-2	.	CASSPGLTGELFF	TGTGCCAGCAGCCCCGGGCTCACCGGGGAGCTGTTTTTT